This TCR beta chain derives from a study of cytomegalovirus exposure and HLA in healthy donors. CDR1 is MNHEY and CDR2 is SVGAGI in the germline V gene. The trim removed 6 bases at V and 2 bases at J, leaving 4 bases unmatched. This CDR3 spans 14 amino acids. Researchers ran the PCR with 60 Vbeta and 13 Jbeta primers. Sequencing used immunoSEQ multiplex PCR; TCRdb keeps in-frame clones, though not all of them. The data show roughly 200,000 clones, roughly 70% seen once. In this sample, this clone turned up once. Other DNA sequences in the same sample also yield this CDR3. Material for sequencing was PBMCs. The receptor was derived from a male donor in good health and CMV-seronegative. The rearrangement joins TRBV6-5 to TRBJ1-3; 7 bases fit TRBD1. The CDR3 spells CASSYDRAGNTIYF. The CDR3 bases are TGTGCCAGCAGCTACGACAGGGCTGGAAACACCATATATTTT.